This T cell receptor (beta chain) is drawn from a study of T cells in Graves' hyperthyroidism and ophthalmopathy. Study results and limitations: Ophthalmopathy was identified by the model a median about six months ahead of onset. Clonotypes that were expanded in thyroid above 0.001 mostly appeared in blood too.

Calling Graves' hyperthyroidism stable meant ophthalmopathy did not progress within 18 months. The sample holds many counts of this clonotype. Its specificity is unknown. Amplified regions were TCR beta CDR3 sequences from RNA transcripts. TCR CDR3 underwent first-round RT-PCR with the HTBI primer set. Each CDR3 protein is one row after TCRdb ran MiXCR on the multiplex PCR reads. The sample includes 350,000 to 450,000 distinct CDR3 sequences, more than 11% of them seen just once. Sequences were obtained from blood. The TCR originated in a woman aged 60 to 75 with Graves' hyperthyroidism.

CDR3 region: CASRTSGTEQFF. The CDR3 DNA reads as TGTGCCAGCAGAACTAGCGGGACGGAGCAGTTCTTC. The rearrangement links TRBV2 to TRBJ2-1; TRBD2 matches at 10 bases. V was clipped by 6 bases and J by 10 bases; unmatched bases: 3. The CDR3 consists of 12 residues. Germline CDR1 SNHLY, CDR2 FYNNEI.